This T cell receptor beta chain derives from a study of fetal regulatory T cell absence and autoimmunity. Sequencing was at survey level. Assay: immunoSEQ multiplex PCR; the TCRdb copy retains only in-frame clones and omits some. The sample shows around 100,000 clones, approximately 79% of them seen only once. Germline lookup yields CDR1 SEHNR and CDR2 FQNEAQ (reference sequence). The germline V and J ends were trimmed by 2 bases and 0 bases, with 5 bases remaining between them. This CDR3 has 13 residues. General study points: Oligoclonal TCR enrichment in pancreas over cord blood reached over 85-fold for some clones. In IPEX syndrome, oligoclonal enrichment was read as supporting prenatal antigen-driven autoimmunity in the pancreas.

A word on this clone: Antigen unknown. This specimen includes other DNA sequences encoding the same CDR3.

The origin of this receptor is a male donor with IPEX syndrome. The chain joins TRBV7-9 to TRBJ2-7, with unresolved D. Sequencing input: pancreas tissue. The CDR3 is CASSLPSSYEQYF. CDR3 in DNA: TGTGCCAGCAGCTTACCGAGCTCCTACGAGCAGTACTTC.